A selection of T cell receptor beta chains follows, all from one sample in a study of blood T cells in healthy people across ages. TCRdb re-derived calls from the 5' RACE reads in MiXCR, one entry per CDR3 protein. The sample contains around 1,500,000 distinct CDR3 sequences, about 40% of which appear only once. The source material was blood. The receptors were gathered from a young woman in good health. The CDR3 runs from the conserved cysteine through the conserved F or W. Fields, in order: D gene, clone size, J gene, V gene, CDR3 protein, CDR3 DNA. D genes are given only for firm matches. Only some rows state a clone size, as once, few, many or a class for expanded clones.

d_call: TRBD2; clone_size: -; j_call: TRBJ2-2; v_call: TRBV4-1; cdr3_aa: CASSQDSSGSPDTGELFF; cdr3_nt: TGCGCCAGCAGCCAAGATTCTAGCGGGAGCCCTGACACCGGGGAGCTGTTTTTT
d_call: TRBD1; clone_size: -; j_call: TRBJ2-4; v_call: TRBV6-2/TRBV6-3; cdr3_aa: CASSYADRGWGKNIQYF; cdr3_nt: TGTGCCAGCAGTTACGCGGACAGGGGGTGGGGCAAAAACATTCAGTACTTC
d_call: -; clone_size: once; j_call: TRBJ2-1; v_call: TRBV28; cdr3_aa: CASSLPSIEQFF; cdr3_nt: TGTGCCAGCAGCCTACCCTCCATTGAGCAGTTCTTC
d_call: TRBD2; clone_size: -; j_call: TRBJ2-7; v_call: TRBV20-1; cdr3_aa: CSATSGGRGEQYF; cdr3_nt: TGCAGCGCTACGAGCGGGGGCCGGGGCGAGCAGTACTTC
d_call: TRBD1; clone_size: -; j_call: TRBJ1-1; v_call: TRBV29-1; cdr3_aa: CSAMTGSNTEAFF; cdr3_nt: TGCAGCGCGATGACAGGGAGTAACACTGAAGCTTTCTTT
d_call: -; clone_size: -; j_call: TRBJ1-2; v_call: TRBV6-2/TRBV6-3; cdr3_aa: CASSYREGYGYTF; cdr3_nt: TGTGCCAGCAGTTACAGGGAAGGGTATGGCTACACCTTC
d_call: TRBD2; clone_size: few; j_call: TRBJ2-4; v_call: TRBV18; cdr3_aa: CASSPLERGWAKNIQYF; cdr3_nt: TGTGCCAGCTCACCACTCGAGCGGGGTTGGGCCAAAAACATTCAGTACTTC
d_call: -; clone_size: -; j_call: TRBJ2-5; v_call: TRBV6-5; cdr3_aa: CASSYSLPGREEGETQYF; cdr3_nt: TGTGCCAGCAGTTACTCATTGCCAGGGCGCGAAGAGGGAGAGACCCAGTACTTC
d_call: -; clone_size: -; j_call: TRBJ2-4; v_call: TRBV20-1; cdr3_aa: CSAPWGLAKNIQYF; cdr3_nt: TGCAGTGCCCCTTGGGGGTTAGCCAAAAACATTCAGTACTTC
d_call: TRBD2; clone_size: -; j_call: TRBJ2-3; v_call: TRBV3-1; cdr3_aa: CASSHPGLAGLTDTQYF; cdr3_nt: TGTGCCAGCAGCCACCCAGGACTAGCGGGGCTGACAGATACGCAGTATTTT
d_call: -; clone_size: few; j_call: TRBJ1-5; v_call: TRBV12-3/TRBV12-4; cdr3_aa: CASNLGRGGNQPQHF; cdr3_nt: TGTGCCAGCAACCTGGGGAGAGGCGGCAATCAGCCCCAGCATTTT
d_call: -; clone_size: many; j_call: TRBJ2-1; v_call: TRBV7-2; cdr3_aa: CASSEGTPSYNEQFF; cdr3_nt: TGTGCCAGCAGCGAGGGTACCCCCTCCTACAATGAGCAGTTCTTC
d_call: TRBD2; clone_size: -; j_call: TRBJ2-4; v_call: TRBV9; cdr3_aa: CASSVGPAGVSREQYF; cdr3_nt: TGTGCCAGCAGCGTGGGACCGGCGGGAGTATCGAGGGAGCAGTACTTC
d_call: -; clone_size: -; j_call: TRBJ2-5; v_call: TRBV5-1; cdr3_aa: CASSLDQRETQYF; cdr3_nt: TGCGCCAGCAGCTTGGACCAACGCGAGACCCAGTACTTC
d_call: TRBD1; clone_size: -; j_call: TRBJ1-2; v_call: TRBV6-2/TRBV6-3; cdr3_aa: CASRPPGTGDGYTF; cdr3_nt: TGTGCCAGCAGACCTCCCGGGACAGGGGATGGCTACACCTTC
d_call: -; clone_size: -; j_call: TRBJ2-7; v_call: TRBV20-1; cdr3_aa: CSARDAGKAAFIDEQYF; cdr3_nt: TGCAGTGCTAGAGATGCGGGGAAAGCTGCATTCATCGACGAGCAGTACTTC
d_call: TRBD2; clone_size: few; j_call: TRBJ2-5; v_call: TRBV6-5; cdr3_aa: CATRSGGEMTQYF; cdr3_nt: TGTGCCACTCGATCCGGGGGGGAGATGACCCAGTACTTC
d_call: -; clone_size: once; j_call: TRBJ2-5; v_call: TRBV20-1; cdr3_aa: CSAPRETGNNEQYF; cdr3_nt: TGCAGTGCTCCAAGGGAAACAGGAAACAATGAGCAGTACTTC
d_call: -; clone_size: -; j_call: TRBJ2-7; v_call: TRBV12-3/TRBV12-4; cdr3_aa: CASSRGNYEQYF; cdr3_nt: TGTGCCAGCAGTCGGGGGAACTACGAGCAGTACTTC
d_call: TRBD1; clone_size: -; j_call: TRBJ1-5; v_call: TRBV12-3/TRBV12-4; cdr3_aa: CASSSRDRSPQPQHF; cdr3_nt: TGTGCCAGCAGTAGCCGGGACAGGAGCCCTCAGCCCCAGCATTTT
d_call: TRBD1; clone_size: -; j_call: TRBJ1-5; v_call: TRBV7-8; cdr3_aa: CASSTHRGLNSNQPQHF; cdr3_nt: TGTGCCAGCAGCACCCACAGGGGCCTAAATAGCAATCAGCCCCAGCATTTT
d_call: -; clone_size: few; j_call: TRBJ2-4; v_call: TRBV29-1; cdr3_aa: CSAKIGNIQYF; cdr3_nt: TGCAGCGCTAAAATTGGAAACATTCAGTACTTC
d_call: -; clone_size: -; j_call: TRBJ1-1; v_call: TRBV20-1; cdr3_aa: CSAWTLNTEAFF; cdr3_nt: TGCAGTGCGTGGACTTTGAACACTGAAGCTTTCTTT
d_call: TRBD1; clone_size: -; j_call: TRBJ1-2; v_call: TRBV20-1; cdr3_aa: CSARALDGQGNYGYTF; cdr3_nt: TGCAGTGCTAGAGCTTTGGACGGACAGGGCAACTATGGCTACACCTTC
d_call: TRBD1; clone_size: few; j_call: TRBJ2-7; v_call: TRBV11-3; cdr3_aa: CASSPDRENEQYF; cdr3_nt: TGTGCCAGCAGCCCGGACAGGGAGAACGAGCAGTACTTC
d_call: TRBD2; clone_size: -; j_call: TRBJ2-7; v_call: TRBV4-1; cdr3_aa: CASSQVVSGDSSYEQYF; cdr3_nt: TGCGCCAGCAGCCAAGTGGTTAGCGGGGATAGCTCCTACGAGCAGTACTTC
d_call: -; clone_size: few; j_call: TRBJ2-3; v_call: TRBV24-1; cdr3_aa: CATSDPSPDTQYF; cdr3_nt: TGTGCCACCAGTGATCCAAGCCCAGATACGCAGTATTTT
d_call: TRBD1; clone_size: few; j_call: TRBJ2-4; v_call: TRBV28; cdr3_aa: CASSLDRGRENIQYF; cdr3_nt: TGTGCCAGCAGTCTCGACAGGGGGCGGGAAAACATTCAGTACTTC